The entry below describes one T cell receptor (beta chain). The specificity of this receptor is unknown. It has no much larger one-base neighbor in the sample; base qualities were not kept. The receptor library was made with the immunoSEQ multiplex PCR assay. For the multiplex PCR, a mixture combining 60 forward primers for TCR Vbeta segments and 13 reverse primers for TCR Jbeta segments was used. The CDR3 region of rearranged TCR beta genes was amplified from genomic DNA by a multiplex PCR assay. The Illumina HiSeq System was used to sequence the amplified TCR beta libraries as 87-base-pair reads. Under the source paper's analysis protocol: Across the 700 or so repertoires, a later analysis counted approximately 83 million unique TCR beta chains, 9.5 million to 13 million of which were shared by at least two donors. Raw reads were error-corrected and collapsed into unique sequences with a nearest-neighbor algorithm that merged closely related sequences to remove PCR and sequencing errors. Alignment of CDR3 sequences to IMGT reference sequences was used to assign V, D and J gene segments. For a sequence to be retained, a match of at least six nucleotides to both a V gene segment and a J gene segment was required. A rearrangement counted as productive if the CDR3 had no stop codons and remained in frame with V and J, and every other rearrangement counted as non-productive. CDR3 was defined according to IMGT convention as the region running from the second conserved V-encoded cysteine to the conserved J-encoded phenylalanine. In an earlier analysis of around 640 of the donors, sequences lacking an unambiguous match to a single V gene segment were excluded. In an earlier analysis of roughly 500 of the donors, V segments were called functional above 56.7% productive rearrangements and were called segregating when the between-donor standard deviation exceeded 5%. To diagnose cytomegalovirus status from the catalog of TCR beta chain sequences, a statistical classification framework was built. In a later analysis, TCR nucleotide sequences were compared against IMGT/GENE-DB human TR gene sequences so that V and J genes could be assigned. Using the TCRdist pipeline, a later analysis assigned CDR3 sequences along with most-parsimonious VDJ recombination scenarios. In a later analysis, every TCR beta chain was defined by the combination of its CDR3 amino acid sequence and its V-gene family, and reads without a unique V-gene family were dropped. To address suspected cross-contamination and a sequencing artifact, a later analysis removed some 620 highly shared, low-generation-probability nucleotide sequences. In a later analysis, a clonal expansion index for each public chain was calculated from normalized within-repertoire ranks of inferred template counts. In a later analysis, generation probabilities were computed with a VDJ recombination model fitted to out-of-frame rearrangements, and the resulting probabilities were checked against IGoR. In a later analysis, TCR-TCR, TCR-HLA and TCR-CMV co-occurrence was scored with hypergeometric tests, and a repertoire-size bias correction was applied to TCR pairs. A later analysis estimated false discovery rates by permuting HLA or CMV assignments 20 times. In a later analysis, co-occurring TCRs were grouped using DBSCAN, with TCRdist sequence similarity added in when clustering inside HLA-allele-positive subsets. Repertoires with fewer than 30,000 or more than 120,000 public chains were left out of co-occurrence clustering, as were a few repertoires with anomalous nucleotide sharing. TCRdb stores this immuneACCESS table with in-frame sequences only. Part of the clones is absent; in the studies checked, under half of the shortfall reflects unresolved V genes, and no reason is known for the rest. V, J and clone size reflect that table, while D and trimming were determined from the DNA. The sample yields about 150,000 clones; 70% to 90% were counted once. 4% to 4.5% of the sample is in the top ten clones.

The data stem from a study of cytomegalovirus exposure and HLA in healthy donors (dated by TCRdb to about 2017). At the level of the whole study: An earlier analysis of about 530 of the donors reported around 280 Gb of sequence data and some 110 million unique TCR beta sequences obtained from around 170 million T cells. Roughly 300 gigabases of sequencing data and 70 million to 85 million unique TCR sequences were included in an early release covering about 700 HLA-typed donors. Among the roughly 410 genotyped donors, around 81% belonged to the genetic ancestry cluster associated with self-reported Caucasian donors. The study aimed to test whether signatures of past pathogen exposure could be identified by cataloging public T cell receptors. Using immunosequencing, the study profiled T cell repertoires from some 670 subjects and related those repertoires to cytomegalovirus serostatus. A separate validation cohort of about 110 different subjects was used in addition to the roughly 640-subject first cohort. To predict cytomegalovirus infection status, the study combined high-throughput TCR immunosequencing, statistical association of individual TCRs with disease status, and machine learning. To study patterns of TCR occurrence, a later analysis re-analyzed previously published TCR beta repertoires from under 750 donors and added high-resolution HLA genotyping. Rather than drawing on any new phenotypic data, the later analysis identified candidate immune exposures from TCR beta sequences and the way those sequences occurred across donors. An earlier analysis of 500 to 650 of the donors applied high-throughput TCR beta sequencing to assess whether each TCR beta V gene segment acted as functional or pseudogenic. Donor age, sex, ethnicity and CMV serostatus were compiled together with the repertoire data. Genome-wide SNP genotypes for about three fifths of the 666 donors were used in a later genetic analysis, which treated that subset as a discovery cohort. All discovery cohort repertoires had been generated on a single sequencing platform. HLA typing included class I and class II loci at four-digit resolution. The number of donors typed differed by locus, with 629-630 for A, B, C, DRB1 and DQB1, around 520 for DQA1, under 610 for DPA1, and some 440 for DPB1. About 5 DR-DQ haplotypes were handled as single units for association and clustering, since linkage in the cohort was strong. Among 300 to 450 genotyped donors of the cohort, an average of 235,054 unique TCR beta nucleotide sequences were sequenced per donor, about a sixth of them non-productive. What the research found in general, with its limitations: A later genetic analysis reported fewer N-insertions in productive TCRs among donors in an Asian-associated ancestry cluster than the 666-donor mean. The classifier was reported to diagnose cytomegalovirus status with high specificity and sensitivity in both the original cohort and the validation cohort. Across donors, most TCR sequences were observed very rarely, whereas some public TCRs were present in many individuals. In a later analysis, HLA-associated TCR beta chains showed more clonal expansion and lower generation probabilities than non-associated chains that were equally common. In vitro tests confirmed that a few of the cytomegalovirus-associated TCR beta chains recognize cytomegalovirus antigens. A further reported finding was that TCR beta sequences accurately predicted the HLA-A and HLA-B alleles for most subjects in the first cohort. The study listed approximately 150 TCR beta chains as associated with cytomegalovirus. In a later analysis, several top co-occurrence clusters were reported to appear linked to parvovirus B19, influenza, CMV and Epstein-Barr virus. In a later analysis, about 16,000 TCR beta sequences were associated with specific HLA alleles at a false discovery rate of 0.05. The sequencing pipeline was judged likely to have produced a cluster of highly shared sequence variants as a technical artifact. The presence/absence analyses assumed that sequencing depth was roughly uniform across donors, and that assumption may not be true. The earlier analysis of some 540 of the donors excluded roughly 17 rarely observed V segments, including chromosome 9 orphons, because counts were too low. It was suggested by the authors that the approach could potentially be generalized to other disease states and immunological phenotypes. CMV serostatus was the only immune exposure information available for the cohort. Some IMGT-functional V segments, including TRBV6-2 and TRBV6-3, could not be told apart with the 87-base-pair reads, so those segments were excluded. Because HLA typing was missing for some donors at each locus, association tests included only the typed subset. According to a later analysis, TCR association rates differed among HLA loci, with DRB1 alleles showing the most associated TCRs and HLA-C alleles showing the fewest. In a later genetic analysis, a missense DCLRE1C variant was associated with V-gene and J-gene trimming of TCR beta chains, and the association was replicated in an independent cohort. Only TCR beta chains were sequenced in this cohort, and the absence of alpha or paired-chain data limited detectable features. Correlated functional status among segregating V segments might reflect linkage disequilibrium, but an unknown experimental factor could not be ruled out. In a later analysis, most CMV-associated TCR beta chains were found to appear HLA-restricted, with HLA associations seemingly driven largely by CMV exposure. An earlier analysis of some 590 of the donors showed that most TCR beta V segments appeared in productive rearrangements either about 87% or about 30% of the time, which broadly matched IMGT annotations. Assigning TCR associations to individual alleles was difficult when HLA alleles, especially DR and DQ, strongly co-occurred.

In total, fewer than 750 healthy bone marrow donors made up the cohort. Cohort members were all nominally healthy when sampled, although unrecorded immune exposures were likely present. The donor tested CMV seropositive and was one of the 289 seropositive cohort members. A peripheral blood sample was provided by each donor, and peripheral blood mononuclear cells were used for TCR beta sequencing. Genomic DNA extraction from the blood cell samples was performed with the Qiagen DNeasy Blood Extraction Kit. The junction shows trimming of 5 bases on V and 0 bases on J, and the gene matches do not reach 7 bases of it. Reading the germline V gene gives CDR1 SGHAT and CDR2 FQNNGV. Taken from cysteine to phenylalanine, the CDR3 has 15 residues. Of all the DNA, just the CDR3 is kept, 45 bases in frame from base 1.

This receptor was identified in a woman between 35 and 50 years old in good health and CMV-seropositive. What was sequenced was PBMCs. The chain links TRBV11-2 with TRBJ2-7, with 7 bases in between that match TRBD2. In nucleotides, the sequence is TGTGCCAGCAGCCTTACTAGCGCGAGCTCCTACGAGCAGTACTTC. Its translation is CASSLTSASSYEQYF. Extended through the reference TRBV11-2 and TRBJ2-7 proteins, this CDR3 yields the full variable domain: EAGVAQSPRYKIIEKRQSVAFWCNPISGHATLYWYQQILGQGPKLLIQFQNNGVVDDSQLPKDRFSAERLKGVDSTLKIQPAKLEDSAVYLCASSLTSASSYEQYFGPGTRLTVT.